This T cell receptor (beta chain) is from a study of vaccination effects on CD4 cells after COVID-19. Whole-study context: Of the BNT162b2 and mRNA-1273 vaccines, participants received two doses of one or the other.

The method was immunoSEQ multiplex PCR; TCRdb's version includes in-frame clones alone and lacks a portion of them. The sample shows around 45,000 clones, about 78% of them seen only once. After more than 8 days in culture, the CD4+ T cells were isolated. Between March and December 2020, the person had a SARS-CoV-2 infection that PCR confirmed. The CDR3 is 14 amino acids. From germline, CDR1 is ENHRY and CDR2 SYGVKD. Trimming removed 8 bases from V and 4 bases from J; junction bases left unmatched: 6. On this clone: Its matching antigen is unknown.

This clonotype was sampled from a human donor who had a prior SARS-CoV-2 infection. This chain uses TRBV10-3 with TRBJ2-2; 8 positions match TRBD1. The input for sequencing was CD4+ T cells from PBMCs cultured without peptide, taken before COVID-19 vaccination. Here the CDR3 reads CAIRTGSGTGELFF. The CDR3 coding sequence is TGTGCCATCCGGACAGGGTCGGGCACCGGGGAGCTGTTTTTT.